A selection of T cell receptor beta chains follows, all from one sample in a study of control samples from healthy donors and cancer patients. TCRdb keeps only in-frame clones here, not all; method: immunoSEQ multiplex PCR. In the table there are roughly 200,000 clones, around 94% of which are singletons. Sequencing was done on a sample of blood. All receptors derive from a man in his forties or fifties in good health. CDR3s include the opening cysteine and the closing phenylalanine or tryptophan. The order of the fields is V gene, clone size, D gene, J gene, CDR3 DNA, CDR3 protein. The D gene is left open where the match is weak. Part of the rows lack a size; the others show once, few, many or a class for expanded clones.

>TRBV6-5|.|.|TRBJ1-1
TGTGCCAGCAGTTACCAGGGATCCGGGGGCACTGAAGCTTTCTTT
CASSYQGSGGTEAFF
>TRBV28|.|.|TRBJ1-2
TGTGCCAGCAGTTTAATCTCAGGGAATTATCAACGTGGCTACACCTTC
CASSLISGNYQRGYTF
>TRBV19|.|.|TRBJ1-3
TGTGCCAGTAGTAACAGTAACACCATATATTTT
CASSNSNTIYF
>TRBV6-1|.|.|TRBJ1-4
TGTGCCAGCAGTGAACGGGGAGGGGCAACTAATGAAAAACTGTTTTTT
CASSERGGATNEKLFF
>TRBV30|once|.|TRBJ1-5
TGTGCCTGGAGTGCAGACGGAGATCAGCCCCAGCATTTT
CAWSADGDQPQHF
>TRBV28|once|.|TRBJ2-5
TGTGCCAGCAGTTTAAGGGGGGGGGCGGAGACCCAGTACTTC
CASSLRGGAETQYF
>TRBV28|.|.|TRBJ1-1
TGTGCCAGCGGGTCAACCAGGGGGAACACTGAAGCTTTCTTT
CASGSTRGNTEAFF
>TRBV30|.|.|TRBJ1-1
TGTGCCTGGAGTCTAACAAGGGGAAGAGGGACTGAAGCTTTCTTT
CAWSLTRGRGTEAFF
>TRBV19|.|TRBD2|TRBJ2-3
TGTGCCAGTAGTTCTCGCGGGGGGGCTCATAACACAGATACGCAGTATTTT
CASSSRGGAHNTDTQYF
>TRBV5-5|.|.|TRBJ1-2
TGTGCCAGCAGCTTGCGGGTGATGGGTGGCTACACCTTC
CASSLRVMGGYTF
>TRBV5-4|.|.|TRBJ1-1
TGTGCCAGCAGCTTGGCCGGGGGGAACACTGAAGCTTTCTTT
CASSLAGGNTEAFF
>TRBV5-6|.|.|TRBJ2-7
TGTGCCAGCAGCTTGCGGGAGGGGGCTTACGAGCAGTACTTC
CASSLREGAYEQYF
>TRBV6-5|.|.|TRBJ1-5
TGTGCCAGCAGTTATGATGGACGGCAGCCCCAGCATTTT
CASSYDGRQPQHF
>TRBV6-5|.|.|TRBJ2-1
TGTGCCAGCAAGGACAGCGGCATCGATGAGCAGTTCTTC
CASKDSGIDEQFF
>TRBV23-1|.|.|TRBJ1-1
TGCGCCAGCAGTCAATTTGAGACAGTCAGCACTGAAGCTTTCTTT
CASSQFETVSTEAFF
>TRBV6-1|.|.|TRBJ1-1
TGTGCCAGCAGTGAAGAGGCTCGGGGCCTTGCAGCTTTCTTT
CASSEEARGLAAFF
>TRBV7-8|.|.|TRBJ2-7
TGTGCCAGCAGCCGCAGAGACGACCCGTCCCACGAGCAGTACTTC
CASSRRDDPSHEQYF
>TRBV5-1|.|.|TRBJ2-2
TGCGCCAGCAGCCCCGGGTTCGTGGCTCCCGGGGAACTGTTTTTT
CASSPGFVAPGELFF
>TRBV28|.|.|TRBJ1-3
TGTGCCAGCAGTTATAGCTCGGACACCATATATTTT
CASSYSSDTIYF
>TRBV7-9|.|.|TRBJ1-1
TGTGCCAGCACCCAATCCCCAGGGCGGTTTACTGAAGCTTTCTTT
CASTQSPGRFTEAFF
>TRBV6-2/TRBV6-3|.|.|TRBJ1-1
TGTGCCAGCAGTTTGGTCCGCTTTGACACTGAAGCTTTCTTT
CASSLVRFDTEAFF
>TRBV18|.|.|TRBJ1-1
TGTGCCAGCTCCCCGGGGGAAGGGACTGAAGCTTTCTTT
CASSPGEGTEAFF
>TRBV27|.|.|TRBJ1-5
TGTGCCAGCCGAAAGGGTTATAGCAATCAGCCCCAGCATTTT
CASRKGYSNQPQHF
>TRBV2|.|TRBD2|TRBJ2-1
TGTGCCAGCCAAACCGAGCGGGGGGGCCCAGATGAGCAGTTCTTC
CASQTERGGPDEQFF
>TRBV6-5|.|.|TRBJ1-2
TGTGCCAGCAGTTACTCGACGAGGGCCTATGGCTACACCTTC
CASSYSTRAYGYTF
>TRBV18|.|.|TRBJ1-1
TGTGCCAGCTCACCCTGGGGGGCCCAAGCTAAGACTGAAGCTTTCTTT
CASSPWGAQAKTEAFF
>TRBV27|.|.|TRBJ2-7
TGTGCCAGCAGTCGAGGGAGGTTTGTTGGCGAGCAGTACTTC
CASSRGRFVGEQYF
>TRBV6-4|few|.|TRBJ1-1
TGTGCCAGCAGTGAGACGAGGTACACTGAAGCTTTCTTT
CASSETRYTEAFF
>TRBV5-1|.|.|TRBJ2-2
TGCGCCAGCAGCATTCAGGACAGTTCGGGGGAGCTGTTTTTT
CASSIQDSSGELFF
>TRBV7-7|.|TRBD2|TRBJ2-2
TGTGCTAGCAGCCCCTACCTCGGACTAGCGGGGACCGGGGAGCTGTTTTTT
CASSPYLGLAGTGELFF
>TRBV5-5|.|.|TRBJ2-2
TGTGCCAGCGGCAGCTTGGCAGAGAACACCGGGGAGCTGTTTTTT
CASGSLAENTGELFF
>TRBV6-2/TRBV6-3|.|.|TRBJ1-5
TGTGCCAGCAGTTTGTGGGTCAGGACTAATCAACCCCAGCATTTT
CASSLWVRTNQPQHF
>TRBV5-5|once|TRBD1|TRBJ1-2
TGTGCCAGCAGCTACGGACAGGGAAACTATGGCTACACCTTC
CASSYGQGNYGYTF
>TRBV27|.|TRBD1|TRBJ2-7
TGTGCCAGCAGTCTACACAGGGGGAATCCCTACGAGCAGTACTTC
CASSLHRGNPYEQYF
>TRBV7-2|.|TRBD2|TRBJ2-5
TGTGCCAGCAGCTTACGACGACTAGCGGGGAGAGAGACCCAGTACTTC
CASSLRRLAGRETQYF
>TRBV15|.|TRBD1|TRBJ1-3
TGTGCCACCAGCAGAGAGGGGACAGGGGGAGGAAACACCATATATTTT
CATSREGTGGGNTIYF
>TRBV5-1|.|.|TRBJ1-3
TGCGCCAGCAGCTTGGCTGGTTCTGGAAACACCATATATTTT
CASSLAGSGNTIYF
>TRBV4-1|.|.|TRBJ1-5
TGCGCCAGCAGGCCGGGGACTGGAAATCAGCCCCAGCATTTT
CASRPGTGNQPQHF
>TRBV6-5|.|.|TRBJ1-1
TGTGCCAGCAGTTATGTCCTGAACACTGAAGCTTTCTTT
CASSYVLNTEAFF
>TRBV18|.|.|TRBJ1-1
TGTGCCAGCTCACCACAGGGGAGTAACACTGAAGCTTTCTTT
CASSPQGSNTEAFF